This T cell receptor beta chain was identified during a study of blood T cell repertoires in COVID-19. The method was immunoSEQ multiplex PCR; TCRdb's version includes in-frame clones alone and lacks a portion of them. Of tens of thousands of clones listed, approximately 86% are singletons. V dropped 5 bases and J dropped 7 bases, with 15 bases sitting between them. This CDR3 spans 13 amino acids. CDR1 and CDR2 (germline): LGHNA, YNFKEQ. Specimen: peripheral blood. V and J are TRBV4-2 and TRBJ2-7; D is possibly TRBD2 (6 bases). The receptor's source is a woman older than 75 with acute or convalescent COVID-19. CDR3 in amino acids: CASSSDLGSEQYF. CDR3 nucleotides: TGTGCCAGCAGCTCCGATCTCGGGAGTGAGCAGTACTTC.